The T cell receptor (beta chain) described here comes from a study of blood T cells in healthy people across ages. Overall study findings and caveats: There were more naive CD4+ cells and higher diversity in long-lived donors than in aged donors. The unknown donor CMV status may have confounded expanded clonotype changes.

Comment on this clonotype: Its antigen remains unknown.

This CDR3 is 16 amino acids long. Germline assignment: CDR1 SQVTM and CDR2 ANQGSEA. A J-beta primer mix and a sample-barcoded 5' primer were used in a second PCR of roughly 7 to 12 cycles. Each cDNA was tagged by a template-switch adaptor containing 12 random nucleotides. From the 5' RACE reads, TCRdb called clonotypes with MiXCR, one entry per CDR3 protein. The repertoire holds roughly 900,000 distinct CDR3 sequences, roughly 50% seen once, with 10% to 15% in the top ten. Specimen: blood. The TCR comes from a man younger than 45 in good health. V gene TRBV29-1 combines with J gene TRBJ2-1, with TRBD1 identical over 8 bases. The assigned J gene may be wrong: the sequence end matches TRBJ2-7 better. The CDR3 region has the DNA TGCAGCGGGCGCGGACAGGGCCAAAACTCCTACAATGAGCAGTACTTC. Its protein is CSGRGQGQNSYNEQYF.